The T cell receptor beta chain described here comes from a study of blood T cell repertoires in COVID-19 (dated by TCRdb to 2020 to 2022). Looking at the study overall: Samples covering the acute and convalescent phases of COVID-19 were provided by collaborators in the United States, Italy and Spain. The prospective study material was composed of cDNA or gDNA derived from T cells, B-cell-depleted T cells, or PBMCs. The dataset comprised deeply sampled blood TCRbeta repertoires from subjects exposed to, actively infected with, or recovered from COVID-19. The repertoires were made available in a free public database intended to serve as a resource for research on the immune response to SARS-CoV-2. Samples were obtained from the ongoing ImmuneRACE study (first 160 participants) and from over 1,000 subjects provided by 6 global collaborators. A de-identified subject ID, COVID-19 status, age in years and sex were almost always included in the sample metadata. Where available, HLA class I and class II types were obtained from metadata supplied by the sample provider rather than from assay-based typing.

V lost 3 bases and J lost 1 base, and the count of bases not matched to a germline gene is 1. The germline V gene encodes CDR1 MDHEN and CDR2 SYDVKM. The CDR3 numbers 14 residues from cysteine through phenylalanine. The CDR3 DNA has 42 bases and is translated from base 1. Beyond this particular receptor, the publication reports: How much clinical and demographic metadata was included differed by source and by participant, and the metadata was provided uncurated.

TCRbeta CDR3 regions were amplified from genomic DNA by means of the immunoSEQ Assay, a bias-controlled multiplex PCR. The study's own analysis went as follows. The number of nucleated cells in each sample was estimated by amplification of reference gene primers within the assay. To quantify the absolute abundance of each unique TCRbeta CDR3 rearrangement, sequence reads were collapsed and filtered. For each sample, productive Simpson clonality was calculated as the square root of Simpson's diversity index across productive rearrangements. TCRdb took over this immuneACCESS table, retaining in-frame rearrangements with V and J assigned. Such tables are incomplete; in checked studies, under half of the missing clones stem from an unresolved V gene, and the remainder is unexplained. The V and J calls and the clone size are those of that table, but D and trimming were determined from the DNA. This sample is represented by 300,000 or so clones; roughly 92% of them were singletons. The ten largest clonotypes hold about 2.2% of the sample.

One collaborating source in Seattle enrolled patients during active infection and followed them longitudinally through the course of disease. Collaborating institutions collected whole blood in K2EDTA tubes following their own protocols. For TCRbeta analysis, collaborator samples were shipped as frozen whole blood, as isolated PBMCs, or as DNA extracted from either sample type. About this clone: Its antigen is not yet known. No base quality information exists; no much larger clone differs at one position.

The receptor chain draws on TRBV28 and TRBJ1-1, and TRBD1 matches 8 of the central bases. The clonotype comes from a woman in her thirties with COVID-19, enrolled during active disease. The sequenced material came from peripheral blood. The nucleotide sequence reads as follows: TGTGCCAGCAGTTTCGGACAGGGGAACACTGAAGCTTTCTTT. Protein translation: CASSFGQGNTEAFF.